Listed below are T cell receptor beta chains from one sample, sequenced in a study of shared clonotypes between healthy human individuals. Sequencing was performed with immunoSEQ multiplex PCR; in TCRdb, only in-frame clones are kept and a portion is missing. In the table there are 2 million to 3 million clones, 80% to 95% of which are singletons. Source material: naive CD4+ T cells from PBMCs. These receptors came from a young man in good health. Some clones in this sample may be carry-over from other donors' samples. The conserved cysteine and the conserved F or W are not part of the CDR3 here.

j_gene: TRBJ2-7
v_gene: TRBV28
CDR3aa: ASSQPTVYEQY

j_gene: TRBJ2-2
v_gene: TRBV5-4
CDR3aa: ASSSYSGGELF

j_gene: TRBJ2-1
v_gene: TRBV28
CDR3aa: ASTRTGATYNEQF

j_gene: TRBJ2-1
v_gene: TRBV9
CDR3aa: ASSGGGSSYNEQF

j_gene: TRBJ2-6
v_gene: TRBV29-1
CDR3aa: SVVQGSSGANVLT

j_gene: TRBJ2-2
v_gene: TRBV10-1
CDR3aa: ASSVGQGGGTGELF

j_gene: TRBJ2-5
v_gene: TRBV7-9
CDR3aa: ASSLTEEETQY

j_gene: TRBJ2-1
v_gene: TRBV7-9
CDR3aa: ASSLVPEQF

j_gene: TRBJ1-1
v_gene: TRBV28
CDR3aa: ASSLRDSGLNTEAF

j_gene: TRBJ2-3
v_gene: TRBV2
CDR3aa: ASSYRQSTDTQY

j_gene: TRBJ2-7
v_gene: TRBV7-8
CDR3aa: ASSWTSGSSYEQY

j_gene: TRBJ2-3
v_gene: TRBV5-6
CDR3aa: ASSLGGPDTQY

j_gene: TRBJ1-3
v_gene: TRBV28
CDR3aa: ASSPRGGYTIY